Listed below are T cell receptor beta chains from one sample, sequenced in a study of STAT5B mutations in CD4+ large granular lymphocyte leukemia. Profiled with immunoSEQ multiplex PCR; TCRdb holds only in-frame clones, not every one. The table shows roughly 46,000 clones, with about four fifths occurring only once. The specimen sequenced was CD4+ T cells from blood buffy coats. These receptors were taken from a human donor in good health. CDR3s include the opening cysteine and the closing phenylalanine or tryptophan. A D gene is named only where the DNA matches it firmly. Rows give clone size only sometimes, using once, few, many, or a class for an expanded clone.

v_call: TRBV10-2
d_call: -
j_call: TRBJ1-1
clone_size: -
cdr3_nt: TGCGCCAGCAGTGAGTCGATAATAACTGAAGCTTTCTTT
cdr3_aa: CASSESIITEAFF

v_call: TRBV25-1
d_call: -
j_call: TRBJ2-1
clone_size: -
cdr3_nt: TGTGCCAGCAGAGGACTCTCAAATTACAATGAGCAGTTCTTC
cdr3_aa: CASRGLSNYNEQFF

v_call: TRBV6-1
d_call: TRBD1
j_call: TRBJ1-2
clone_size: -
cdr3_nt: TGTGCCAGCAGTGAAATGACAGGGTATGGCTACACCTTC
cdr3_aa: CASSEMTGYGYTF

v_call: TRBV18
d_call: -
j_call: TRBJ1-5
clone_size: -
cdr3_nt: TGTGCCAGCTCACGCACAGGAGGGGCCAAGCCCCAGCATTTT
cdr3_aa: CASSRTGGAKPQHF

v_call: TRBV27
d_call: -
j_call: TRBJ1-4
clone_size: once
cdr3_nt: TGTGCCAGCAGTCAAGGGCCCGGCGGAGCTAATGAAAAACTGTTTTTT
cdr3_aa: CASSQGPGGANEKLFF

v_call: TRBV6-1
d_call: -
j_call: TRBJ1-5
clone_size: few
cdr3_nt: TGTGCCAGCAGTGAAGTACAGGGAGTGGATCAGCCCCAGCATTTT
cdr3_aa: CASSEVQGVDQPQHF

v_call: TRBV28
d_call: -
j_call: TRBJ1-5
clone_size: -
cdr3_nt: TGTGCCAGCAGCTTGGGATGGGGTCAGCCCCAGCATTTT
cdr3_aa: CASSLGWGQPQHF

v_call: TRBV6-1
d_call: TRBD1
j_call: TRBJ1-2
clone_size: few
cdr3_nt: TGTGCCAGCAGTGAACCCGGGACAGGGCGGGATGGCTACACCTTC
cdr3_aa: CASSEPGTGRDGYTF

v_call: TRBV6-6
d_call: -
j_call: TRBJ1-2
clone_size: once
cdr3_nt: TGTGCCAGCAGTTCCAACAGCGGCTATGGCTACACCTTC
cdr3_aa: CASSSNSGYGYTF

v_call: TRBV7-9
d_call: -
j_call: TRBJ2-7
clone_size: -
cdr3_nt: TGTGCCAGCAGTCAAACCGGGACACACATTGACGAGCAGTACTTC
cdr3_aa: CASSQTGTHIDEQYF

v_call: TRBV19
d_call: TRBD1
j_call: TRBJ1-2
clone_size: -
cdr3_nt: TGTGCCAGTAGTATCCGGGACAGGGGGCATGGCTACACCTTC
cdr3_aa: CASSIRDRGHGYTF

v_call: TRBV2
d_call: -
j_call: TRBJ2-3
clone_size: -
cdr3_nt: TGTGCCAGCAGTGAAGCTAGAGGAGATGCAGATACGCAGTATTTT
cdr3_aa: CASSEARGDADTQYF

v_call: TRBV30
d_call: -
j_call: TRBJ2-1
clone_size: -
cdr3_nt: TGTGCCTGGACCCCGGGTTCTTACAATGAGCAGTTCTTC
cdr3_aa: CAWTPGSYNEQFF

v_call: TRBV9
d_call: -
j_call: TRBJ2-4
clone_size: once
cdr3_nt: TGTGCCAGCAGCGTAGCCCCCGGGTTGACCAAAAACATTCAGTACTTC
cdr3_aa: CASSVAPGLTKNIQYF

v_call: TRBV27
d_call: -
j_call: TRBJ1-5
clone_size: -
cdr3_nt: TGTGCCAGCAGTTTATCGCGGGACGTTGCCCAGCATTTT
cdr3_aa: CASSLSRDVAQHF

v_call: TRBV6-1
d_call: TRBD1
j_call: TRBJ2-2
clone_size: -
cdr3_nt: TGTGCCAGCAGTCCCGAGACAGGGGGCTCTGGGGAGCTGTTTTTT
cdr3_aa: CASSPETGGSGELFF

v_call: TRBV11-3
d_call: -
j_call: TRBJ2-3
clone_size: once
cdr3_nt: TGTGCCAGCAGCTTGATGGGGATGGGCGATACGCAGTATTTT
cdr3_aa: CASSLMGMGDTQYF

v_call: TRBV29-1
d_call: -
j_call: TRBJ1-2
clone_size: -
cdr3_nt: TGCAGCGTTGAAACCAACTTTTATGGCTACACCTTC
cdr3_aa: CSVETNFYGYTF

v_call: TRBV5-1
d_call: TRBD1
j_call: TRBJ2-7
clone_size: -
cdr3_nt: TGCGCCAGCAGCTCACTGCCGGGACAGGGCCCACTTTTCTCCTACGAGCAGTACTTC
cdr3_aa: CASSSLPGQGPLFSYEQYF

v_call: TRBV28
d_call: -
j_call: TRBJ1-4
clone_size: -
cdr3_nt: TGTGCCAGCAGTAGTCGCCGGAAGAATGAAAAACTGTTTTTT
cdr3_aa: CASSSRRKNEKLFF

v_call: TRBV7-6
d_call: -
j_call: TRBJ1-3
clone_size: -
cdr3_nt: TGTGCCAGCAGCTTAGGACGCAACTCTGGAAACACCATATATTTT
cdr3_aa: CASSLGRNSGNTIYF

v_call: TRBV2
d_call: -
j_call: TRBJ2-2
clone_size: once
cdr3_nt: TGTGCCAGCAGGAGGGGCAGTCGGGGGACCGGGGAGCTGTTTTTT
cdr3_aa: CASRRGSRGTGELFF

v_call: TRBV28
d_call: -
j_call: TRBJ2-7
clone_size: -
cdr3_nt: TGTGCCAGCAGTTTTCCGGCGGGTGGTGTTCGGGAGTACGAGCAGTACTTC
cdr3_aa: CASSFPAGGVREYEQYF

v_call: TRBV6-5
d_call: -
j_call: TRBJ2-7
clone_size: -
cdr3_nt: TGTGCCAGCAGTTACTCAATCGGTCCGGAGCAGTACTTC
cdr3_aa: CASSYSIGPEQYF

v_call: TRBV4-1
d_call: -
j_call: TRBJ1-2
clone_size: few
cdr3_nt: TGCGCCAGCAGCCAACTCCAAGGGTTGGGCTACACCTTC
cdr3_aa: CASSQLQGLGYTF

v_call: TRBV6-6
d_call: -
j_call: TRBJ2-3
clone_size: -
cdr3_nt: TGTGCCAGCAGTTATGTGAGGGTGAGAGATACGCAGTATTTT
cdr3_aa: CASSYVRVRDTQYF